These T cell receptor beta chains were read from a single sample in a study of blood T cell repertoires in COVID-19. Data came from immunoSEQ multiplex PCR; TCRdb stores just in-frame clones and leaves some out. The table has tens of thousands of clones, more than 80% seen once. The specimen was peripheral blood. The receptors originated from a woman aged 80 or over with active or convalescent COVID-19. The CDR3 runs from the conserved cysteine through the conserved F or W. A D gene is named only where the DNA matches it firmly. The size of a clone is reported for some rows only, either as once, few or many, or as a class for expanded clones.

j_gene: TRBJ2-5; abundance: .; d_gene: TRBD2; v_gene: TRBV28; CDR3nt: TGTGCCAGCAACCGAGGGACTAGCGGGGGGGGCCCGCAAGAGACCCAGTACTTC; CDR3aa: CASNRGTSGGGPQETQYF
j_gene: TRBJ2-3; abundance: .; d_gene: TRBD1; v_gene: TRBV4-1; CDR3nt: TGCGCCAGCAGCCCCGGCCCGGGACAGAAAAGCACAGATACGCAGTATTTT; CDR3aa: CASSPGPGQKSTDTQYF
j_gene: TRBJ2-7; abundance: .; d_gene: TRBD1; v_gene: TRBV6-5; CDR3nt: TGTGCCAGCAGTTCCGGGACAGCCACCTACGAGCAGTACTTC; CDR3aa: CASSSGTATYEQYF
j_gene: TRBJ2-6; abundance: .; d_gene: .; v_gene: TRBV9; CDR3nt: TGTGCCAGCAGCGCCCCGAGCGTCCTGACTTTC; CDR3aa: CASSAPSVLTF
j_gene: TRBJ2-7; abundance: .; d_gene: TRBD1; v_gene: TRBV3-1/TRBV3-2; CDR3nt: TGTGCCAGCAGCCACGAAAGAGGTGGGACAGGCTCCTACGAGCAGTACTTC; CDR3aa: CASSHERGGTGSYEQYF
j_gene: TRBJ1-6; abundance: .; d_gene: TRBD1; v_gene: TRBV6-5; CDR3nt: TGTGCCAGCAGTCGGACAGGGGGAAATTCACCCCTCCACTTT; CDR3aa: CASSRTGGNSPLHF
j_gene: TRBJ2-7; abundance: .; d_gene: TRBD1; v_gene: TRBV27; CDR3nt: TGTGCCAGCAGTTTATCGGCCGGGACAGTCTCCTACGAGCAGTACTTC; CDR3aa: CASSLSAGTVSYEQYF
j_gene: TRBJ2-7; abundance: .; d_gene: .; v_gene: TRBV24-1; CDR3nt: TGTGCCACCAGTGACCGCAACGCGAGGGCCTACGAGCAGTACTTC; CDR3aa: CATSDRNARAYEQYF
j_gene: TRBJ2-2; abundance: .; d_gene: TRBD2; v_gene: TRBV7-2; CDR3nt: TGTGCCAGCCAACTAGCGGGGGAGAACACCGGGGAGCTGTTTTTT; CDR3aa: CASQLAGENTGELFF
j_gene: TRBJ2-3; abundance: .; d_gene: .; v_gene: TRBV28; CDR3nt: TGTGCCAGCAGTACTCGCGGGTTCGGCACAGATACGCAGTATTTT; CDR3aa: CASSTRGFGTDTQYF
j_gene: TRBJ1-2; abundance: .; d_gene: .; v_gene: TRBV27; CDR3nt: TGTGCCAGCAAGACAGGAGATAATGGCTACACCTTC; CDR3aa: CASKTGDNGYTF
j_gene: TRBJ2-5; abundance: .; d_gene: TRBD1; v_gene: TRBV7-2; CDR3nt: TGTGCCAGCAGCTTAGTAGGACAGGGGCCGGGAGAGACCCAGTACTTC; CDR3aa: CASSLVGQGPGETQYF
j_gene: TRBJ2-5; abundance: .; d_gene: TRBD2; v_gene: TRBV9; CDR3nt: TGTGCCAGCAGCGTGGGACTAGCGGGACGAGAGACCCAGTACTTC; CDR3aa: CASSVGLAGRETQYF
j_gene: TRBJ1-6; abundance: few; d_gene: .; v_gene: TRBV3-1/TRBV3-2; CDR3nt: TGTGCCAGCAGCCAGGTTGGTGTTCAGGGTTCACCCCTCCACTTT; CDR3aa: CASSQVGVQGSPLHF
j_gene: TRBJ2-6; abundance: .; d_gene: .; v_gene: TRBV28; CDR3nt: TGTGCCAGCAGCGTACAGAACTCTGGGGCCAACGTCCTGACTTTC; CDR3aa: CASSVQNSGANVLTF
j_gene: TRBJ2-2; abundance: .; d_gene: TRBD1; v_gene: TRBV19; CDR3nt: TGTGCCAGTAGTACCACAAGACAGGGGAACACCGGGGAGCTGTTTTTT; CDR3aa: CASSTTRQGNTGELFF
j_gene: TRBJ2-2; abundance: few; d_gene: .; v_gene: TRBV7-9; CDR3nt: TGTGCCAGCAGCTACGGACAGACTCTAGGGGAGCTGTTTTTT; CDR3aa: CASSYGQTLGELFF
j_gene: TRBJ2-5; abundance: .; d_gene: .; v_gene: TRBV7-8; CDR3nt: TGTGCCAGCAGCTTAGCCCCCCTCCTGGGGGGTTATGGGGAGACCCAGTACTTC; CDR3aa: CASSLAPLLGGYGETQYF
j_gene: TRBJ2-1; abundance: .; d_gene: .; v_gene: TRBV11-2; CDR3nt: TGTGCCAGCAGCTTAACTAACCTCAGACACAATGAGCAGTTCTTC; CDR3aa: CASSLTNLRHNEQFF
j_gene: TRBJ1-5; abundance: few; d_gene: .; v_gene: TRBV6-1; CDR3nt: TGTGCCAGCAGTGAAATCGGTGGCAATCAGCCCCAGCATTTT; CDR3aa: CASSEIGGNQPQHF
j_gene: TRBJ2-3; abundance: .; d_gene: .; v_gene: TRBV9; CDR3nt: TGTGCCAGCAGCGCCAAACAGCTTAGCACAGATACGCAGTATTTT; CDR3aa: CASSAKQLSTDTQYF
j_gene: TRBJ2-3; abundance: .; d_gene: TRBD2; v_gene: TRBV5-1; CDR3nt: TGCGCCAGCAGCATCGCCGGGACTAGCGGGAGCACAGATACGCAGTATTTT; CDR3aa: CASSIAGTSGSTDTQYF
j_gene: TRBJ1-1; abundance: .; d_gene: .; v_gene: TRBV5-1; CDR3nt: TGCGCCAGCAGCTTGGCCGAACAGGTATCGGCCCAAGCTTTCTTT; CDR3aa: CASSLAEQVSAQAFF
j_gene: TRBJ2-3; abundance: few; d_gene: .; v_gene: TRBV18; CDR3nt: TGTGCCAGCTCACCAGATGGTAGCGGTCAGGATACGCAGTATTTT; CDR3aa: CASSPDGSGQDTQYF
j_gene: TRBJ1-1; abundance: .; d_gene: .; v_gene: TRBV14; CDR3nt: TGTGCCAGCAGCCCGCGACAGCTGATGACTGAAGCTTTCTTT; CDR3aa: CASSPRQLMTEAFF
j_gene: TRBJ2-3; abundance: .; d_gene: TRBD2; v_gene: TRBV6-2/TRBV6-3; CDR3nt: TGTGCCAGCAGTTACTCCCTTCAGCGGGAGGGATCTAGCACAGATACGCAGTATTTT; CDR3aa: CASSYSLQREGSSTDTQYF
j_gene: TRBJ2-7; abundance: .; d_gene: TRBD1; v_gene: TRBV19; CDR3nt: TGTGCCAGTAGTCATGGACAGGGGAACTCCTACGAGCAGTACTTC; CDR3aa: CASSHGQGNSYEQYF
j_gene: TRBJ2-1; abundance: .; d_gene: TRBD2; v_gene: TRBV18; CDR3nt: TGTGCCAGCTCCCTCACTGGTCTAGCGGGAAGCAATGAGCAGTTCTTC; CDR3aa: CASSLTGLAGSNEQFF
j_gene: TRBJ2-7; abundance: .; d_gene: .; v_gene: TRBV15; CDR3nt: TGTGCCACCAGCAGAGGTGGGAGCGTGTCCTACGAGCAGTACTTC; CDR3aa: CATSRGGSVSYEQYF
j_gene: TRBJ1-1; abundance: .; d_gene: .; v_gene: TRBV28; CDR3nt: TGTGCCAGCAATATCCCCCCAGGGACTGAAGCTTTCTTT; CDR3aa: CASNIPPGTEAFF
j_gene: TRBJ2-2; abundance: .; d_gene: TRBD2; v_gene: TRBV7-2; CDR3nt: TGTGCCAGCAGCTGGGGGGCGGCTAGCGGGAACGGGGAGCTGTTTTTT; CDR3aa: CASSWGAASGNGELFF
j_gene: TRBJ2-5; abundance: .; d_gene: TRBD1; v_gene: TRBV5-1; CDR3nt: TGCGCCAGCAGCCCCGGGGCAGGGGGTCTTGAAGAGACCCAGTACTTC; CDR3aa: CASSPGAGGLEETQYF